This T cell receptor (beta chain) originates from a study of cytomegalovirus exposure and HLA in healthy donors. A multiplex PCR was run with 60 Vbeta primers and 13 Jbeta primers. Using immunoSEQ multiplex PCR, the repertoire was profiled, and TCRdb retains in-frame clones only, with some absent. Among about 150,000 clones, 65% to 70% were seen once, and the ten largest hold more than 9%. Germline values: CDR1 SGHRS, CDR2 YFSETQ. This CDR3 has 17 amino acids. V dropped 2 bases and J dropped 2; count of bases not matched to a gene: 9. The clonotype originates from a man younger than 45 in good health and CMV-seropositive. This chain links TRBV5-1 with TRBJ1-3, with 8 bases that match TRBD1. The source material was PBMCs. The DNA for the CDR3 is TGCGCCAGCAGCTTCGACCCTCTACAGGGGGCTGGAAACACCATATATTTT. Its translation is CASSFDPLQGAGNTIYF.